This is a list of T cell receptor beta chains from one sample in a study of Graves' ophthalmopathy and Graves' hyperthyroidism. TCRdb reanalysed the multiplex PCR reads using MiXCR and keeps one entry per CDR3 protein. The table records 200,000 to 300,000 distinct CDR3 sequences, about 47% of them present only once. The sequenced sample was peripheral blood. Source of these receptors: an adult man with Graves' ophthalmopathy. CDR3s include the opening cysteine and the closing phenylalanine or tryptophan. Each record gives: D gene, V gene, clone size, J gene, CDR3 protein, CDR3 DNA. The D gene is left open where the match is weak. The size entry is marked missing in some rows and otherwise reads once, few, many or a size class.

D: .
V: TRBV20-1
size: few
J: TRBJ2-7
CDR3: CSARDRGAEQYF
DNA: TGCAGTGCTAGAGATAGGGGTGCCGAGCAGTACTTC

D: .
V: TRBV7-2
size: few
J: TRBJ1-6
CDR3: CASSFRESPLHF
DNA: TGTGCCAGCAGCTTCAGGGAATCACCCCTCCACTTT

D: TRBD2
V: TRBV5-1
size: .
J: TRBJ2-2
CDR3: CASSPRTSGGSGELFF
DNA: TGCGCCAGCAGCCCTAGGACCAGCGGGGGGTCCGGGGAGCTGTTTTTT

D: TRBD1
V: TRBV5-1
size: .
J: TRBJ2-3
CDR3: CASSKGQGRDTQYF
DNA: TGCGCCAGCAGCAAGGGACAGGGTCGGGATACGCAGTATTTT

D: TRBD2
V: TRBV29-1
size: .
J: TRBJ2-7
CDR3: CSVESSGGSYEQYF
DNA: TGCAGCGTTGAATCTAGCGGGGGCTCCTACGAGCAGTACTTC

D: .
V: TRBV10-2
size: many
J: TRBJ1-2
CDR3: CASSEVGTAGYTF
DNA: TGCGCCAGCAGTGAGGTGGGGACGGCTGGCTACACCTTC

D: TRBD2
V: TRBV20-1
size: .
J: TRBJ2-7
CDR3: CSAGTSGHLGVYEQYF
DNA: TGCAGTGCGGGGACTAGCGGACACTTAGGGGTGTACGAGCAGTACTTC

D: .
V: TRBV5-1
size: .
J: TRBJ1-5
CDR3: CASSPGHGDSNQPQHF
DNA: TGCGCCAGCAGCCCAGGACACGGGGATAGCAATCAGCCCCAGCATTTT

D: .
V: TRBV7-9
size: few
J: TRBJ2-6
CDR3: CASSLSGLGANVLTF
DNA: TGTGCCAGCAGCTTATCAGGGCTTGGGGCCAACGTCCTGACTTTC

D: .
V: TRBV2
size: .
J: TRBJ1-2
CDR3: CASRISGQPGYGYTF
DNA: TGTGCCAGCAGGATTTCCGGACAGCCTGGCTATGGCTACACCTTC

D: .
V: TRBV24-1
size: many
J: TRBJ2-7
CDR3: CATSDGLGSSYEQYF
DNA: TGTGCCACCAGTGATGGCCTCGGCAGCTCCTACGAGCAGTACTTC

D: .
V: TRBV6-6
size: few
J: TRBJ1-1
CDR3: CASSPLGRDNTEAFF
DNA: TGTGCCAGCAGCCCCCTAGGCAGGGACAACACTGAAGCTTTCTTT

D: TRBD1
V: TRBV7-8
size: .
J: TRBJ2-7
CDR3: CASSLPHGTGDFYEQYF
DNA: TGTGCCAGCAGCTTACCTCACGGGACAGGGGATTTCTACGAGCAGTACTTC

D: TRBD1
V: TRBV6-6
size: .
J: TRBJ1-1
CDR3: CASSTGTGGLTEAFF
DNA: TGTGCCAGCAGTACCGGGACAGGGGGCTTGACTGAAGCTTTCTTT

D: .
V: TRBV20-1
size: .
J: TRBJ2-7
CDR3: CSARETGSSSYEQYF
DNA: TGCAGTGCTAGAGAAACCGGCAGCTCCTCCTACGAGCAGTACTTC

D: TRBD1
V: TRBV7-2
size: .
J: TRBJ2-2
CDR3: CASSKDRENTGELFF
DNA: TGTGCCAGCAGTAAGGACAGGGAGAACACCGGGGAGCTGTTTTTT

D: TRBD1
V: TRBV7-2
size: .
J: TRBJ2-7
CDR3: CASSSPGQGRYEQYF
DNA: TGTGCCAGCAGTTCTCCGGGACAGGGCCGATACGAGCAGTACTTC

D: .
V: TRBV7-3
size: .
J: TRBJ2-6
CDR3: CASSSSAGGNGANVLTF
DNA: TGTGCCAGCAGCTCCAGCGCTGGGGGAAATGGGGCCAACGTCCTGACTTTC

D: TRBD1
V: TRBV5-6
size: .
J: TRBJ1-2
CDR3: CASTQIGQAEGYGYTF
DNA: TGTGCCAGCACCCAGATCGGACAGGCGGAAGGCTATGGCTACACCTTC

D: .
V: TRBV12-5
size: few
J: TRBJ2-7
CDR3: CASGLAGTRSEQYF
DNA: TGTGCTAGTGGTTTGGCCGGGACCCGCAGCGAGCAGTACTTC

D: .
V: TRBV12-5
size: .
J: TRBJ2-5
CDR3: CASGLGEVETQYF
DNA: TGTGCTAGTGGTTTAGGCGAAGTGGAGACCCAGTACTTC

D: TRBD1
V: TRBV29-1
size: .
J: TRBJ2-7
CDR3: CSVYYRDRGYEQYF
DNA: TGCAGCGTTTACTACCGGGACAGGGGCTACGAGCAGTACTTC

D: .
V: TRBV5-4
size: .
J: TRBJ2-7
CDR3: CATRQGPYEQYF
DNA: TGTGCTACCCGGCAGGGACCCTACGAGCAGTACTTC

D: .
V: TRBV20-1
size: .
J: TRBJ2-1
CDR3: CSARGIQGLNEQFF
DNA: TGCAGTGCTAGGGGAATTCAGGGATTGAATGAGCAGTTCTTC

D: .
V: TRBV10-3
size: many
J: TRBJ1-1
CDR3: CAIRTGNTEAFF
DNA: TGTGCCATCAGGACGGGGAACACTGAAGCTTTCTTT

D: TRBD1
V: TRBV29-1
size: .
J: TRBJ1-4
CDR3: CSANLDRGGEKLFF
DNA: TGCAGCGCGAACTTGGACAGGGGAGGGGAAAAACTGTTTTTT

D: .
V: TRBV2
size: few
J: TRBJ1-5
CDR3: CASKGGFNQPQHF
DNA: TGTGCCAGCAAAGGGGGTTTCAATCAGCCCCAGCATTTT

D: TRBD2
V: TRBV2
size: .
J: TRBJ2-2
CDR3: CASSLSGTSSNTGELFF
DNA: TGTGCCAGCAGCTTATCTGGGACTAGCTCTAACACCGGGGAGCTGTTTTTT

D: .
V: TRBV7-9
size: .
J: TRBJ1-4
CDR3: CASSGYRTVINEKLFF
DNA: TGTGCCAGCAGCGGTTATCGGACAGTCATTAATGAAAAACTGTTTTTT

D: TRBD1
V: TRBV5-5
size: few
J: TRBJ2-7
CDR3: CASSPPDRWNEQYF
DNA: TGTGCCAGCAGTCCGCCGGACAGGTGGAACGAGCAGTACTTC

D: TRBD2
V: TRBV29-1
size: .
J: TRBJ2-5
CDR3: CSVCSPSGQETQYF
DNA: TGCAGCGTTTGTTCCCCTAGCGGCCAAGAGACCCAGTACTTC

D: TRBD1
V: TRBV20-1
size: many
J: TRBJ1-2
CDR3: CSARGQGKEGYTF
DNA: TGCAGTGCTAGGGGACAGGGCAAGGAGGGCTACACCTTC

D: TRBD1
V: TRBV5-1
size: .
J: TRBJ2-2
CDR3: CASSLRDRNTGELFF
DNA: TGCGCCAGCAGCCTCCGGGACAGAAACACCGGGGAGCTGTTTTTT

D: .
V: TRBV19
size: .
J: TRBJ1-5
CDR3: CASTSGRSNQPQHF
DNA: TGTGCCAGTACCTCGGGCCGTAGCAATCAGCCCCAGCATTTT

D: TRBD1
V: TRBV20-1
size: .
J: TRBJ1-1
CDR3: CSARDRKGARNEAFF
DNA: TGCAGTGCTAGAGATCGGAAGGGGGCGCGGAATGAAGCTTTCTTT

D: .
V: TRBV9
size: .
J: TRBJ2-7
CDR3: CASSADGAREQYF
DNA: TGTGCCAGCAGCGCAGACGGGGCTCGCGAGCAGTACTTC

D: .
V: TRBV7-2
size: .
J: TRBJ2-2
CDR3: CASSSSFSSNTGELFF
DNA: TGTGCCAGCAGCTCCTCCTTCTCTTCGAACACCGGGGAGCTGTTTTTT

D: TRBD1
V: TRBV5-1
size: few
J: TRBJ2-7
CDR3: CASSGDRGLEQYF
DNA: TGCGCCAGCAGCGGGGACAGGGGCCTCGAGCAGTACTTC

D: .
V: TRBV12-3/TRBV12-4
size: few
J: TRBJ1-2
CDR3: CASSLRTGVNYGYTF
DNA: TGTGCCAGCAGTTTACGTACAGGAGTTAACTATGGCTACACCTTC

D: .
V: TRBV7-2
size: few
J: TRBJ1-1
CDR3: CASSPYSEAFF
DNA: TGTGCCAGCAGCCCATATTCTGAAGCTTTCTTT

D: TRBD1
V: TRBV6-5
size: .
J: TRBJ1-2
CDR3: CASSFPGQSGYTF
DNA: TGTGCCAGCAGTTTCCCGGGACAGTCTGGCTACACCTTC

D: .
V: TRBV10-2
size: few
J: TRBJ1-3
CDR3: CASSENREGNTIYF
DNA: TGCGCCAGCAGTGAGAACAGGGAGGGAAACACCATATATTTT

D: TRBD1
V: TRBV19
size: few
J: TRBJ1-3
CDR3: CASGYGTAASGNTIYF
DNA: TGTGCCAGTGGATACGGGACAGCCGCCTCTGGAAACACCATATATTTT

D: .
V: TRBV29-1
size: .
J: TRBJ1-1
CDR3: CSSWNSLNTEAFF
DNA: TGCAGCAGTTGGAACAGCTTAAACACTGAAGCTTTCTTT

D: TRBD2
V: TRBV4-1
size: .
J: TRBJ2-5
CDR3: CASSQIAGGQETQYF
DNA: TGCGCCAGCAGCCAAATAGCGGGGGGCCAAGAGACCCAGTACTTC

D: .
V: TRBV10-3
size: many
J: TRBJ1-1
CDR3: CAVRGVSVTEAFF
DNA: TGTGCCGTGAGAGGAGTGTCAGTGACTGAAGCTTTCTTT

D: .
V: TRBV20-1
size: few
J: TRBJ2-7
CDR3: CSARGHSGSYEQYF
DNA: TGCAGTGCTAGAGGACACTCCGGTTCCTACGAGCAGTACTTC

D: .
V: TRBV7-8
size: few
J: TRBJ1-1
CDR3: CASSLVGANTEAFF
DNA: TGTGCCAGCAGCTTAGTAGGGGCGAACACTGAAGCTTTCTTT

D: .
V: TRBV9
size: few
J: TRBJ1-1
CDR3: CASSARTDLMNTEAFF
DNA: TGTGCCAGCAGCGCCCGGACAGACTTGATGAACACTGAAGCTTTCTTT

D: .
V: TRBV5-1
size: .
J: TRBJ1-6
CDR3: CASSDNGGFNNSPLHF
DNA: TGCGCCAGCAGCGATAACGGGGGCTTTAATAATTCACCCCTCCACTTT

D: .
V: TRBV4-1
size: .
J: TRBJ1-5
CDR3: CASSQGQVGGWPQHF
DNA: TGCGCCAGCAGCCAAGGACAGGTCGGTGGGTGGCCCCAGCATTTT

D: TRBD1
V: TRBV7-2
size: .
J: TRBJ2-7
CDR3: CASSQTSGTVFLF
DNA: TGTGCCAGCAGCCAGACATCCGGGACAGTTTTTCTCTTC

D: .
V: TRBV10-3
size: .
J: TRBJ2-7
CDR3: CASSYGDIPAYEQYF
DNA: TGTGCCAGCAGTTACGGGGACATCCCCGCTTACGAGCAGTACTTC

D: .
V: TRBV29-1
size: few
J: TRBJ2-5
CDR3: CSVEARLAVRGAQYF
DNA: TGCAGCGTTGAAGCGCGACTCGCGGTGAGGGGGGCCCAGTACTTC

D: TRBD1
V: TRBV12-3/TRBV12-4
size: .
J: TRBJ1-2
CDR3: CASSLQGVRGGYTF
DNA: TGTGCCAGCAGCCTACAGGGGGTTCGAGGCGGCTACACCTTC

D: .
V: TRBV29-1
size: many
J: TRBJ2-7
CDR3: CSVLVGGSSYEQYF
DNA: TGCAGCGTTCTCGTGGGGGGAAGCTCCTACGAGCAGTACTTC

D: TRBD1
V: TRBV7-8
size: .
J: TRBJ1-1
CDR3: CASSSGQVNTEAFF
DNA: TGTGCCAGCAGCTCGGGACAGGTAAACACTGAAGCTTTCTTT